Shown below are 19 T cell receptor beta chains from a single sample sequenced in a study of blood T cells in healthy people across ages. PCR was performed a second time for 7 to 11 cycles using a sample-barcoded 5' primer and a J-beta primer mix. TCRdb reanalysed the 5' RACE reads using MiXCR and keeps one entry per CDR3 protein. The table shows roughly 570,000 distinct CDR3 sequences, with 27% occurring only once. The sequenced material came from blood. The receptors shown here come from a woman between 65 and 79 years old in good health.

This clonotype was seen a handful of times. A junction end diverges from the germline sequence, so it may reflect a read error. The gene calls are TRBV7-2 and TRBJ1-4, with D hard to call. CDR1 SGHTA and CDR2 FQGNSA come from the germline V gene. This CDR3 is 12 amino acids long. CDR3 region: CAGSPGSGKLFF. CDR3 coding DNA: TGTGCCGGCAGCCCGGGGTCGGGAAAACTGTTTTTT.

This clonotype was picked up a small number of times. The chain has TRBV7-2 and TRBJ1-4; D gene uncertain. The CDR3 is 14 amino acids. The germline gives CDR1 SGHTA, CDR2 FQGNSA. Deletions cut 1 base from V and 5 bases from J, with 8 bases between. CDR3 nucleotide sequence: TGTGCCAGCAGCTTAGGACCCTTAAATGAAAAACTGTTTTTT. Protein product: CASSLGPLNEKLFF.

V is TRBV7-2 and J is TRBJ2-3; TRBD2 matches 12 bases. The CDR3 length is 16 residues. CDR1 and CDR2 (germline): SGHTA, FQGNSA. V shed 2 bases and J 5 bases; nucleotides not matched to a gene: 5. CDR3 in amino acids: CASSLRLAGGGDTQYF. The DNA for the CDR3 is TGTGCCAGCAGCTTAAGGCTAGCGGGGGGGGGAGATACGCAGTATTTT.

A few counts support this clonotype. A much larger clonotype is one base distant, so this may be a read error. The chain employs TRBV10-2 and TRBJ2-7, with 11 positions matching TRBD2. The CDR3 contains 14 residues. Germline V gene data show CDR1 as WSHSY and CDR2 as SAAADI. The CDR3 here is CTSSVLAGAGEQYF. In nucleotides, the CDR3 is TGCACCAGCAGCGTACTAGCGGGGGCAGGAGAGCAGTACTTC.

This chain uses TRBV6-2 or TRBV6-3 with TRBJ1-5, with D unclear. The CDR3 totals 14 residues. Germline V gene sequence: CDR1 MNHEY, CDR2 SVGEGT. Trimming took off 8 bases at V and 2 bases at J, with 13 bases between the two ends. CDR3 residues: CASLQGIGNQPQHF. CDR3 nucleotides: TGTGCCAGCCTGCAAGGGATTGGCAATCAGCCCCAGCATTTT.

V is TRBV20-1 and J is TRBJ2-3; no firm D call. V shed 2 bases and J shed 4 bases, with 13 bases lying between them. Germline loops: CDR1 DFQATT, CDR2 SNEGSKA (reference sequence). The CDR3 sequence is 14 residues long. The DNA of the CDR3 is TGCAGTGCTAGAAATAGCCACCGAGCAGATACGCAGTATTTT. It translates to CSARNSHRADTQYF.

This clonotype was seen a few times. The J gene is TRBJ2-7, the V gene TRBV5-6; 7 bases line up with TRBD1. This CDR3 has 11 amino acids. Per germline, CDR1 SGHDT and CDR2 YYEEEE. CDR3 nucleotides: TGTGCCAGCAGCTTGTCCCGACAGGGTGGCGTC. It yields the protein CASSLSRQGGV.

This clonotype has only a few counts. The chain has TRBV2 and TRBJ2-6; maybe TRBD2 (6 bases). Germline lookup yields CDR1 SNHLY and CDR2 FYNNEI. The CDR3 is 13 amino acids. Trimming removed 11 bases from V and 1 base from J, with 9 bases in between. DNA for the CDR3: TGTGCCCGACGGGGGTCTGGGGCCAACGTCCTGACTTTC. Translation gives CARRGSGANVLTF.

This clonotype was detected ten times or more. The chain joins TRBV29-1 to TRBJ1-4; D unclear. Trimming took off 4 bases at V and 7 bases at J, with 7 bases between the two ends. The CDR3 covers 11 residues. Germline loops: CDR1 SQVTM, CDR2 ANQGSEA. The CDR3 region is CSVVFGEKLFF. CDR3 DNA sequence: TGCAGCGTTGTGTTCGGTGAAAAACTGTTTTTT.

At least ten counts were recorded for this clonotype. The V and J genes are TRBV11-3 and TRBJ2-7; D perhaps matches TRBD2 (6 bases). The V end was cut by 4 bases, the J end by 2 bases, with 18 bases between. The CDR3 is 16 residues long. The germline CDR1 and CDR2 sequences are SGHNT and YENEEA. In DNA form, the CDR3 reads TGTGCCAGCAGCTCAAGAGGTCGCGGGGTAACCTACGAGCAGTACTTC. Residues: CASSSRGRGVTYEQYF. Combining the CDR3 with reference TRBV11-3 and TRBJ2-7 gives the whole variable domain EAGVVQSPRYKIIEKKQPVAFWCNPISGHNTLYWYLQNLGQGPELLIRYENEEAVDDSQLPKDRFSAERLKGVDSTLKIQPAELGDSAVYLCASSSRGRGVTYEQYFGPGTRLTVT.

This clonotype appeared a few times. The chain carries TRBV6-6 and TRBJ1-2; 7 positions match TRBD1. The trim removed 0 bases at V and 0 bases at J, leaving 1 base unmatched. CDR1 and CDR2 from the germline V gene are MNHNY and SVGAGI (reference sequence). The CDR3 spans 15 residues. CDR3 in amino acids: CASSYSGTANYGYTF. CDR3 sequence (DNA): TGTGCCAGCAGTTACTCCGGGACAGCTAACTATGGCTACACCTTC.

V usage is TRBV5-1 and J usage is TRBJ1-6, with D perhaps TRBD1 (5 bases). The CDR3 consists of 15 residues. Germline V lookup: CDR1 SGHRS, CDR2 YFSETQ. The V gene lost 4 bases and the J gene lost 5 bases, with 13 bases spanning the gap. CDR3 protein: CASSQGHLDNSPLHF. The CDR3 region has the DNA TGCGCCAGCAGCCAAGGACACCTCGATAATTCACCCCTCCACTTT.

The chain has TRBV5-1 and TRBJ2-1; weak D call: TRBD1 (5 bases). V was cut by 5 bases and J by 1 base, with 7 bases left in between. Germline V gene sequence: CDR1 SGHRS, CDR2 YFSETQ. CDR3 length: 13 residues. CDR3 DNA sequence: TGCGCCAGCAGACAGGAATCCTACAATGAGCAGTTCTTC. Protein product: CASRQESYNEQFF.

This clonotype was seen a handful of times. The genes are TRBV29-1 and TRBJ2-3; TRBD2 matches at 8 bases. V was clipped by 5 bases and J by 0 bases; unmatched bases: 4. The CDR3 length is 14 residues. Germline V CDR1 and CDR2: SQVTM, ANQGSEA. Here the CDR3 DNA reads TGCAGCGTTCTAGGACTAGCTAGCACAGATACGCAGTATTTT. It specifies CSVLGLASTDTQYF.

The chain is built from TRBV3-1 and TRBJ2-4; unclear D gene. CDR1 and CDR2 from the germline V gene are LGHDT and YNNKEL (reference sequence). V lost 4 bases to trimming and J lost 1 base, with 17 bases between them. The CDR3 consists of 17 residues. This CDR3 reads CASSRWAYEGAKNIQYF. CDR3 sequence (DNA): TGTGCCAGCAGCCGTTGGGCCTACGAAGGGGCCAAAAACATTCAGTACTTC.

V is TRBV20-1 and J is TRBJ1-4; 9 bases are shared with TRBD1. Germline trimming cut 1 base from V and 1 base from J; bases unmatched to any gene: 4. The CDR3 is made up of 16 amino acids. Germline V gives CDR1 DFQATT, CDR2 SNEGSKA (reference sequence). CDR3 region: CSARGGQGLTNEKLFF. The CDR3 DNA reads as TGCAGTGCTAGAGGGGGACAGGGATTAACTAATGAAAAACTGTTTTTT.

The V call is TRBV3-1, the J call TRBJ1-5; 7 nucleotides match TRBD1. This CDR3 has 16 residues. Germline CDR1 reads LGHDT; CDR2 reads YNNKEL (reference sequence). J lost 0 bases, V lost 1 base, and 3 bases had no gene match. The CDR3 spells CASSQGTGYSNQPQHF. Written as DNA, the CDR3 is TGTGCCAGCAGCCAAGGGACAGGTTATAGCAATCAGCCCCAGCATTTT.

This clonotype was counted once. The CDR3 sequence: CASSFDSPEQFF. The DNA of the CDR3 is TGTGCCAGCAGCTTTGACAGCCCTGAGCAGTTCTTC. This rearrangement joins TRBV6-2 or TRBV6-3 to TRBJ2-5; TRBD1 is a possible D gene (5 bases). The J call may be incorrect, as the DNA end agrees better with TRBJ2-1. Per the germline V gene, CDR1 is MNHEY and CDR2 is SVGEGT. The CDR3 runs to 12 residues.

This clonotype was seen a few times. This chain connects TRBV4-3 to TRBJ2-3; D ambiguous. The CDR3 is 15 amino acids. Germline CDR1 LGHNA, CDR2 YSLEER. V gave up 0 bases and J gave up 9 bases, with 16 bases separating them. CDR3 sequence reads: CASSQDFRLLWTQYF. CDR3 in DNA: TGCGCCAGCAGCCAAGATTTTCGGCTTCTCTGGACGCAGTATTTT.